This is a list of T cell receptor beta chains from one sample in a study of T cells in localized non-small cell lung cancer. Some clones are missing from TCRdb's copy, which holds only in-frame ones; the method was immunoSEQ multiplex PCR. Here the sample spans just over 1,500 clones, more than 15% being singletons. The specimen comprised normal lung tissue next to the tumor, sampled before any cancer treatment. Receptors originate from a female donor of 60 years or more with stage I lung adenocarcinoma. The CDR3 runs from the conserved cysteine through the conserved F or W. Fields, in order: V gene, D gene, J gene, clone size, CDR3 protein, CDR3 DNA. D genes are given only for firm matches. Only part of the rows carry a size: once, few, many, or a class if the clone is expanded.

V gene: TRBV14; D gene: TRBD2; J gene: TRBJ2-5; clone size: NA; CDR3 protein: CASSLFSGLAGGTQETQYF; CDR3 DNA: TGTGCCAGCAGCCTCTTTAGTGGACTAGCGGGAGGGACACAAGAGACCCAGTACTTC
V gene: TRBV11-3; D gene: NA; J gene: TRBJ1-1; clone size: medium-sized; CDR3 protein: CASSPGQNMNTEAFF; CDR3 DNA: TGTGCCAGCAGCCCCGGACAGAACATGAACACTGAAGCTTTCTTT
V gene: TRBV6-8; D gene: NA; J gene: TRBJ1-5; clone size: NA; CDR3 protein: CASSAGGNQPQHF; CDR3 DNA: TGTGCCAGCAGTGCAGGGGGCAATCAGCCCCAGCATTTT
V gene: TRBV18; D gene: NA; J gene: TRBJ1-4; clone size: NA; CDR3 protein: CASSLDTTNEKLFF; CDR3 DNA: TGTGCCAGCTCCCTGGACACTACTAATGAAAAACTGTTTTTT
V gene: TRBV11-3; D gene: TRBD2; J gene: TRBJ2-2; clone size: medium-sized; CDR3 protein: CASLVAGGLGELFF; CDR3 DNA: TGTGCCAGCTTGGTAGCGGGAGGGCTCGGGGAGCTGTTTTTT
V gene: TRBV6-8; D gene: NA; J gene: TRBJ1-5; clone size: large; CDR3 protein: CASSSLSGIGNQPQHF; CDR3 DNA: TGTGCCAGCAGTTCCTTAAGCGGTATAGGTAATCAGCCCCAGCATTTT
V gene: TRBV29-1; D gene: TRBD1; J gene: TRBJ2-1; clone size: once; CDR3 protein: CSAYLGGYSDEQFF; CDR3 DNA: TGCAGCGCCTACCTAGGGGGCTACAGCGATGAGCAGTTCTTC
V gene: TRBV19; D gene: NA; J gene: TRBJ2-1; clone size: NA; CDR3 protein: CASSIIGAGAYNEQFF; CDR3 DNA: TGTGCCAGTAGTATTATAGGGGCGGGGGCGTACAATGAGCAGTTCTTC
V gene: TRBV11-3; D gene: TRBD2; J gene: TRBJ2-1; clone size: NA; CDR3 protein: CASSPVGGTSGRATEQFF; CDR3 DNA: TGTGCCAGCAGCCCCGTGGGGGGGACTAGCGGGAGGGCCACTGAGCAGTTCTTC
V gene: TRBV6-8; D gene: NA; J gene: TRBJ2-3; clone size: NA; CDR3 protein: CASSLRPGHDPSTDTQYF; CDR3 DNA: TGTGCCAGCAGCCTCAGGCCAGGGCACGATCCTAGCACAGATACGCAGTATTTT
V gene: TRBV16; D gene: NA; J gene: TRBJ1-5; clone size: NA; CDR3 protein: CASSPGTKEEPQHF; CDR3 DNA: TGTGCCAGCAGCCCCGGGACGAAGGAGGAGCCCCAGCATTTT
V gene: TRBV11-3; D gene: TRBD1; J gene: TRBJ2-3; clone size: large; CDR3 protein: CASSRPPTGADTQYF; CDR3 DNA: TGTGCCAGCAGCAGACCTCCGACAGGGGCAGATACGCAGTATTTT
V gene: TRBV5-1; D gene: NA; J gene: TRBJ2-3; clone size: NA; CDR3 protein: CASTGDGLAGFTDTQYF; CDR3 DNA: TGCGCCAGCACCGGGGATGGGCTAGCCGGATTCACAGATACGCAGTATTTT
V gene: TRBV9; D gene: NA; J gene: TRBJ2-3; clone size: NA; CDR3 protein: CASSVGSPDTQYF; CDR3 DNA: TGTGCCAGCAGCGTGGGCTCCCCAGATACGCAGTATTTT
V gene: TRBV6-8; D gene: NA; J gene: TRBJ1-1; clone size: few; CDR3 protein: CASSYRERGEAFF; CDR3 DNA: TGTGCCAGCAGTTACAGGGAGCGGGGTGAAGCTTTCTTT
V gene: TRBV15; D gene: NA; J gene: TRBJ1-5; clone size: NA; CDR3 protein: CATRNSGGRSSNQPQHF; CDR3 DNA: TGTGCCACCAGAAATAGCGGGGGGCGCAGTTCGAATCAGCCCCAGCATTTT
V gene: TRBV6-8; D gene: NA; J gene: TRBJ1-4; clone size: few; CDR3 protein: CATSRDAGEKLFF; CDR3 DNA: TGTGCCACCAGCCGCGATGCGGGTGAAAAACTGTTTTTT
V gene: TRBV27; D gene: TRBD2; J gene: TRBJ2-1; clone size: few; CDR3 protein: CATSSGSSYNEQFF; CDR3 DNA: TGTGCCACATCTAGCGGGAGCTCCTACAATGAGCAGTTCTTC
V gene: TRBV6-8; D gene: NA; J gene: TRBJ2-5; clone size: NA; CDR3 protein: CAIRTDFQETQYF; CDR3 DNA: TGTGCCATCAGAACAGACTTCCAAGAGACCCAGTACTTC
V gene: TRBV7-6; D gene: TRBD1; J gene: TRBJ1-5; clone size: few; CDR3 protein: CASSLGTGVGQPQHF; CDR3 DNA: TGTGCCAGCAGCTTGGGGACAGGGGTTGGTCAGCCCCAGCATTTT
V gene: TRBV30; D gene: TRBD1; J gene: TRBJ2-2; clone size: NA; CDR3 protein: CAGPRQGSPNTGELFF; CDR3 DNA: TGTGCCGGCCCAAGACAGGGGAGTCCCAACACCGGGGAGCTGTTTTTT
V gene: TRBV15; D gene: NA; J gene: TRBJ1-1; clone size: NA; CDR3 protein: CATSRVRGAAEAFF; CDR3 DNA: TGTGCCACCAGCAGAGTCCGAGGGGCGGCTGAAGCTTTCTTT
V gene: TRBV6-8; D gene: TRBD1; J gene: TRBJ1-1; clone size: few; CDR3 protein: CASSVQGASNPEAFF; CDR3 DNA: TGTGCCAGCAGCGTGCAGGGGGCGAGCAACCCTGAAGCTTTCTTT
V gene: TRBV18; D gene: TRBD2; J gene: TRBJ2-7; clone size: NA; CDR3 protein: CASSPTSGRANEQYF; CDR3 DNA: TGTGCCAGCTCACCAACTAGCGGGAGGGCCAACGAGCAGTACTTC
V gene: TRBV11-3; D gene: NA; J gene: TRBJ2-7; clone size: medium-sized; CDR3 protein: CASRWDPGIIYEQYF; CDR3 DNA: TGTGCCAGCAGGTGGGACCCAGGGATAATCTACGAGCAGTACTTC
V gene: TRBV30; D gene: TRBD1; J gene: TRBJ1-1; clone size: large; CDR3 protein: CAWSRTGNTEAFF; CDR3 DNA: TGTGCCTGGAGTAGGACAGGGAACACTGAAGCTTTCTTT
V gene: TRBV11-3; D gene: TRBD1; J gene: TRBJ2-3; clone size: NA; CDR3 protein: CASSLARGYTDTQYF; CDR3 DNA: TGTGCCAGCAGCTTGGCCAGGGGGTACACAGATACGCAGTATTTT
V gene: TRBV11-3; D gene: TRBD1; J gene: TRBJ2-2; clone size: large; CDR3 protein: CASSLGQDTGELFF; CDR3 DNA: TGTGCCAGCAGCTTGGGACAGGACACCGGGGAGCTGTTTTTT
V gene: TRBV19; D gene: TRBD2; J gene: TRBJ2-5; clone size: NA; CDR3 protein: CASSGILGGAGVSETQYF; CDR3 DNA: TGTGCCAGTAGTGGCATCTTGGGAGGGGCGGGAGTATCGGAGACCCAGTACTTC
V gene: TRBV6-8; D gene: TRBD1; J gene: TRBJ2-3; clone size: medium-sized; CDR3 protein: CASSYSGQGWPDTQYF; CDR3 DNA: TGTGCCAGCAGTTACTCGGGACAGGGGTGGCCAGATACGCAGTATTTT
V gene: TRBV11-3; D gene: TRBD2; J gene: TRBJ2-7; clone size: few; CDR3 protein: CASSSESGRVYEQYF; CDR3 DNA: TGTGCCAGCAGCTCTGAGAGCGGGAGGGTTTACGAGCAGTACTTC